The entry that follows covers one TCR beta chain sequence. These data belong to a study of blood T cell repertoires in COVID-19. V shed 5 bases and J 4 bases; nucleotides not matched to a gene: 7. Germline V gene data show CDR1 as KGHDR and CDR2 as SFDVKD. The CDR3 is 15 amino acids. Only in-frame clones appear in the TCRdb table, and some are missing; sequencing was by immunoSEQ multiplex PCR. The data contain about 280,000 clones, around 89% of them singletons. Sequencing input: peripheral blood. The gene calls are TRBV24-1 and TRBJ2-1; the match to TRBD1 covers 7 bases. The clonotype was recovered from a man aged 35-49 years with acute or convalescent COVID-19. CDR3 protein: CATSAYRGSYNEQFF. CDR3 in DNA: TGTGCCACCAGTGCCTACAGGGGCTCTTACAATGAGCAGTTCTTC.